The entry below describes one T cell receptor beta chain. These data come from a study of blood T cell repertoires in COVID-19. Using immunoSEQ multiplex PCR, the repertoire was profiled, and TCRdb retains in-frame clones only, with some absent. This table has 100,000 to 150,000 clones, around three quarters appearing once. V lost 6 bases to trimming and J lost 7 bases, with 13 bases between them. Looked up from germline, CDR1 is SQVTM and CDR2 is ANQGSEA. The CDR3 loop spans 11 amino acids. Sequencing was performed on peripheral blood. The rearrangement links TRBV29-1 to TRBJ2-7, with D unresolved. The source of this sequence is a middle-aged man with active or convalescent COVID-19. The chain's CDR3 is CSVTDPGEQYF. CDR3 DNA: TGCAGCGTAACCGACCCCGGGGAGCAGTACTTC.